A single sample is the source of the 25 T cell receptor beta chains below, sequenced in a study of shared clonotypes between healthy human individuals (TCRdb year 2020). Libraries came from the immunoSEQ multiplex PCR assay. TCRdb re-hosts the immuneACCESS table, in-frame sequences only. Its copies lack some clones; in the studies checked, an unresolved V gene accounts for under half of them, and the cause for the rest is not known. Present in this sample are about 490,000 clones, around 73% of which were seen just once. In total, the top ten clones hold more than 10% of the sample. The sequenced sample consisted of PBMCs. The origin of the receptors is a middle-aged woman in good health. Some clones in this sample may be carry-over from other donors' samples.

The count of this clone is one. This chain connects TRBV5-1 to TRBJ2-7; D unclear. Germline CDR1 and CDR2: SGHRS and YFSETQ. The length of the CDR3 is 12 residues. V lost 6 bases to trimming and J lost 1 base, with 8 bases between them. The chain's CDR3 is CASNSESYEQYF. The DNA for the CDR3 is TGCGCCAGCAATTCAGAATCCTACGAGCAGTACTTC.

The genes are TRBV7-2 and TRBJ2-3; the D is unclear. The V end lost 1 base, the J end lost 2 bases, and 13 bases lay between the germline ends. Germline V gene data show CDR1 as SGHTA and CDR2 as FQGNSA. CDR3 length: 16 amino acids. CDR3 sequence reads: CASSLVPRSLTDTQYF. The CDR3 DNA reads TGTGCCAGCAGCTTAGTCCCCAGGAGTCTCACAGATACGCAGTATTTT.

With respect to this clone: A read error likely explains this, since a far larger clone differs by one base. The CDR3 sequence is CASSLANYDYTF. CDR3 nucleotide sequence: TGCGCCAGCAGCTTGGCTAACTATGACTACACCTTC. The V call is TRBV5-1, the J call TRBJ1-2; no definite D call. Germline values: CDR1 SGHRS, CDR2 YFSETQ. The CDR3 is 12 amino acids.

V and J are TRBV10-1 and TRBJ2-7; D perhaps matches TRBD2 (5 bases). Per the germline V gene, CDR1 is WNHNN and CDR2 is SYGVQD (reference sequence). Trimming shortened V by 3 bases and J by 1 base, and 13 bases separated the two germline ends. CDR3 length: 15 amino acids. The CDR3 coding sequence is TGCGCCAGCAGTGATAGTAGATCGGGGTCCTACGAGCAGTACTTC. Residues: CASSDSRSGSYEQYF.

The chain couples TRBV28 to TRBJ2-5; D is unresolved. The end of the DNA aligns better with TRBJ2-7, so the J call may be wrong. Germline CDR1 is MDHEN and CDR2 is SYDVKM. The CDR3 totals 14 residues. The CDR3 sequence is CASSPMSGPYEQYF. In DNA, the CDR3 is TGTGCCAGCAGTCCAATGAGTGGCCCCTACGAGCAGTACTTC.

The chain has TRBV5-1 and TRBJ2-1; D not certain. Trimming took 3 bases from V and 1 from J, leaving 8 bases between them. This CDR3 has 14 amino acids. Germline CDR1 is SGHRS and CDR2 is YFSETQ. CDR3 region: CASSSLGSYNEQFF. The CDR3 DNA is TGCGCCAGCAGCTCCCTCGGATCCTACAATGAGCAGTTCTTC.

The V gene is TRBV19, the J gene TRBJ1-1; no clear D gene. Germline lookup yields CDR1 LNHDA and CDR2 SQIVND (reference sequence). Trimming took 3 bases from V and 1 from J, leaving 9 bases between them. The CDR3 runs 14 residues. The CDR3 nucleotides read TGTGCCAGTAGTATCATGGGGAGGAACACTGAAGCTTTCTTT. It encodes CASSIMGRNTEAFF.

This chain links TRBV5-1 with TRBJ1-1; TRBD1 matches 8 bases. This CDR3 has 15 residues. J gave up 8 bases and V 1 base, and 10 bases lay outside the gene matches. CDR1 is SGHRS, CDR2 YFSETQ, per germline. Here the CDR3 reads CASSLYGTGGEEAFF. The CDR3 DNA reads TGCGCCAGCAGCTTGTACGGGACAGGTGGAGAGGAAGCTTTCTTT.

CDR3 in amino acids: CASSRPFLGYEQYF. In DNA, the CDR3 is TGTGCCAGCAGCCGCCCTTTTTTGGGGTACGAGCAGTACTTC. The rearrangement links TRBV11-2 to TRBJ2-7, with unresolved D. The V gene lost 5 bases and the J gene lost 4 bases, with 15 bases spanning the gap. The CDR3 has 14 residues. Germline V lookup: CDR1 SGHAT, CDR2 FQNNGV.

This chain uses TRBV10-3 with TRBJ2-5, with 8 positions matching TRBD1. The CDR3 runs 13 residues. The germline CDR1 and CDR2 sequences are ENHRY and SYGVKD. The trim removed 6 bases at V and 3 bases at J, leaving 3 bases unmatched. The CDR3 loop reads CAIRTGEEETQYF. CDR3 DNA: TGTGCCATCAGGACAGGGGAGGAAGAGACCCAGTACTTC.

This chain uses TRBV9 with TRBJ2-3; no clear D gene. Deletions cut 0 bases from V and 3 bases from J, with 8 bases between. The CDR3 sequence is 14 residues long. CDR1 and CDR2 from the germline V gene are SGDLS and YYNGEE. The DNA of the CDR3 is TGTGCCAGCAGCGTAGCTTGGGGAACAGATACGCAGTATTTT. It codes for CASSVAWGTDTQYF.

This sequence joins TRBV9 and TRBJ1-3; D call uncertain. V was shortened by 4 bases and J by 4 bases, with 15 bases between the two germline ends. The germline CDR1 and CDR2 sequences are SGDLS and YYNGEE. The length of the CDR3 is 15 residues. The CDR3 region has the DNA TGTGCCAGCAGCTCCATGCCGGCCGGGGGAAACACCATATATTTT. It translates to CASSSMPAGGNTIYF. The full variable domain, with the rest looked up from reference TRBV9 and TRBJ1-3, is DSGVTQTPKHLITATGQRVTLRCSPRSGDLSVYWYQQSLDQGLQFLIQYYNGEERAKGNILERFSAQQFPDLHSELNLSSLELGDSALYFCASSSMPAGGNTIYFGEGSWLTVV.

In its sample, this clone was seen many times. The chain couples TRBV18 to TRBJ2-1; 8 bases map to TRBD1. Looked up from germline, CDR1 is KGHSH and CDR2 is LQKENI. V lost 4 bases and J lost 3; bases outside the gene matches: 5. The length of the CDR3 is 15 residues. CDR3: CASSLGQGHYNEQFF. The CDR3 bases are TGTGCCAGCTCACTTGGACAGGGTCACTACAATGAGCAGTTCTTC.

This clone was counted a few times. The J gene is TRBJ1-1, the V gene TRBV6-6; 7 positions agree with TRBD1. Per germline, CDR1 MNHNY and CDR2 SVGAGI (reference sequence). The CDR3 extends over 13 amino acids. V was clipped by 6 bases and J by 6 bases; unmatched bases: 7. CDR3 region: CASSLQGSAEAFF. DNA for the CDR3: TGTGCCAGCAGCTTACAGGGGTCGGCTGAAGCTTTCTTT.

The chain uses TRBV19 and TRBJ1-5; D gene uncertain. The germline V gene encodes CDR1 LNHDA and CDR2 SQIVND (reference sequence). The CDR3 totals 13 residues. Trimming pared 5 bases from V and 4 bases from J, leaving 9 bases between. CDR3 bases: TGTGCCAGTAGTCTCAGTCTAAATCAGCCCCAGCATTTT. Translated, it gives CASSLSLNQPQHF.

J is TRBJ1-1 and V is TRBV18; D not resolved. The CDR3 sequence is 15 residues long. Germline V gene sequence: CDR1 KGHSH, CDR2 LQKENI. V lost 0 bases and J 5 bases, leaving 13 bases between the germline ends. The CDR3 region is CASSPPATGRTEAFF. CDR3 DNA sequence: TGTGCCAGCTCACCACCCGCAACCGGACGTACTGAAGCTTTCTTT.

The V call is TRBV4-2, the J call TRBJ1-1, with D uncertain. CDR1 is LGHNA, CDR2 YNFKEQ, per germline. V lost 0 bases and J lost 6, with 14 bases in between. The CDR3 has 15 residues. The CDR3 coding sequence is TGTGCCAGCAGCCAAGAGGCCAGGAGTTATGCTGAAGCTTTCTTT. This encodes CASSQEARSYAEAFF.

The chain carries TRBV29-1 and TRBJ2-7; possible D gene TRBD1, 6 bases. The CDR3 sequence is 13 residues long. The V end lost 4 bases, the J end lost 3 bases, and 13 bases lay between the germline ends. The germline V gene encodes CDR1 SQVTM and CDR2 ANQGSEA. CDR3 DNA sequence: TGCAGCGTTGGCCGAACAGGGAGCTACGAGCAGTACTTC. Amino acid sequence: CSVGRTGSYEQYF.

The rearrangement links TRBV28 to TRBJ1-1, with TRBD1 matching over 7 bases. V was pared by 5 bases and J by 4 bases, with 7 bases of the junction left unmatched. Germline CDR1 reads MDHEN; CDR2 reads SYDVKM. There are 14 residues in the CDR3. CDR3 amino acids: CASSAGTAFTEAFF. The CDR3 coding sequence is TGTGCCAGCAGTGCAGGGACAGCTTTCACTGAAGCTTTCTTT.

The chain has TRBV7-9 and TRBJ2-5, with 7 bases identical to TRBD1. Trimming removed 6 bases from V and 1 base from J; junction bases left unmatched: 8. CDR3 length: 15 amino acids. Germline V lookup: CDR1 SEHNR, CDR2 FQNEAQ (reference sequence). The CDR3 loop is CASRSSYRGQETQYF. The CDR3 bases are TGTGCCAGCAGGTCATCTTACAGGGGCCAAGAGACCCAGTACTTC.

The rearrangement uses TRBV2 and TRBJ2-5, with a tentative D call TRBD2 (6 bases). CDR3 size: 14 residues. Germline CDR1 is SNHLY and CDR2 is FYNNEI. The V end was cut by 2 bases, the J end by 4 bases, with 11 bases between. The CDR3 DNA is TGTGCCAGCAGTGAATGGACTAAAAGAGAGACCCAGTACTTC. It encodes CASSEWTKRETQYF.

The rearrangement uses TRBV30 and TRBJ2-5; D ambiguous. The DNA end is more similar to TRBJ2-7, so the J call may be wrong. The V gene's germline CDR1 is GTSNPN and CDR2 SVGIG (reference sequence). The CDR3 sequence is 12 residues long. The CDR3 sequence is CAWSASSYEQYF. CDR3 coding DNA: TGTGCCTGGAGTGCCAGCTCCTACGAGCAGTACTTC.

The J gene is TRBJ2-1, the V gene TRBV7-2; no clear D gene. V dropped 1 base and J dropped 9 bases, with 10 bases sitting between them. Germline V CDR1 and CDR2: SGHTA, FQGNSA. The CDR3 covers 13 residues. The CDR3 nucleotides are TGTGCCAGCAGCTTAGGCCTCGGTGGTGAGCAGTTCTTC. It specifies CASSLGLGGEQFF.

V usage is TRBV6-6 and J usage is TRBJ2-1, with 8 bases matching TRBD2. This CDR3 spans 14 amino acids. V was clipped by 6 bases and J by 1 base; unmatched bases: 2. CDR1 and CDR2 (germline): MNHNY, SVGAGI (reference sequence). CDR3: CASRSGGSYNEQFF. The CDR3 nucleotides read TGTGCCAGCAGGTCGGGGGGGTCCTACAATGAGCAGTTCTTC.

V is TRBV9 and J is TRBJ2-7; D is unclear. V was clipped by 4 bases and J by 0 bases, with 11 bases between them. This CDR3 comprises 14 residues. Germline-derived CDR1 and CDR2 are SGDLS and YYNGEE. The CDR3 DNA reads TGTGCCAGCAGCCCCCAGGTGTCCTCCTACGAGCAGTACTTC. Translation: CASSPQVSSYEQYF.